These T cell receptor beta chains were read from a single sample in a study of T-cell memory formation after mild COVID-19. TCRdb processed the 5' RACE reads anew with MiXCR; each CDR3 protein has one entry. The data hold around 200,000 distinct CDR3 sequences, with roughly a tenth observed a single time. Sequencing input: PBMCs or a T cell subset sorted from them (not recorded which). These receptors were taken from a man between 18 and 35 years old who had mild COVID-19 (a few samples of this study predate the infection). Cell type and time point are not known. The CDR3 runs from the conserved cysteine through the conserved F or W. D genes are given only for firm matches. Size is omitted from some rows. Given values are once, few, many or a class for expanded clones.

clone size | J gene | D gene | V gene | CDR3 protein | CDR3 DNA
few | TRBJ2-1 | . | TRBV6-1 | CASSEGRGTEQFF | TGTGCCAGCAGTGAGGGACGGGGGACTGAGCAGTTCTTC
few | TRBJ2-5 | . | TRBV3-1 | CASRGDPETQYF | TGTGCCAGCAGAGGTGATCCAGAGACCCAGTACTTC
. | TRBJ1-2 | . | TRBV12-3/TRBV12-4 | CASSLGIGYGYTF | TGTGCCAGCAGTTTAGGGATTGGCTATGGCTACACCTTC
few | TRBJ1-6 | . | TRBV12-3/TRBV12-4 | CASSFGQSNSPLHF | TGTGCCAGCAGTTTCGGACAGTCTAATTCACCCCTCCACTTT
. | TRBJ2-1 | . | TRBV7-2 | CASSTGTLLRNEQFF | TGTGCCAGCAGCACCGGGACCCTGTTGCGCAATGAGCAGTTCTTC
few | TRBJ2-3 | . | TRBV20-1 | CSARSRDTGRDTQYF | TGCAGTGCTAGATCCCGGGACACCGGAAGGGATACGCAGTATTTT
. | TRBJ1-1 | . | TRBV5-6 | CASSLGGWAMNTEAFF | TGTGCCAGCAGCTTGGGAGGGTGGGCTATGAACACTGAAGCTTTCTTT
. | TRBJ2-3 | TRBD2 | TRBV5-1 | CASETSGGSADTQYF | TGCGCCAGCGAGACTAGCGGGGGTTCTGCAGATACGCAGTATTTT
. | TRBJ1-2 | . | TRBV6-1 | CASRGPGLMVGYTF | TGTGCCAGCAGAGGGCCAGGGCTGATGGTCGGCTACACCTTC
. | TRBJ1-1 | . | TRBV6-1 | CASSEWGARWTEAFF | TGTGCCAGCAGTGAGTGGGGGGCGCGGTGGACTGAAGCTTTCTTT
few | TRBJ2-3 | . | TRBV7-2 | CASSSERGGTQYF | TGTGCCAGCAGCTCTGAAAGGGGGGGTACGCAGTATTTT
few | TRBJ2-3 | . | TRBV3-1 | CASSLRGSDTQYF | TGTGCCAGCAGCCTCCGAGGATCAGATACGCAGTATTTT
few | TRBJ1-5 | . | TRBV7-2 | CASSFRRDSWRPQHF | TGTGCCAGCAGTTTTCGCCGCGACAGCTGGCGGCCCCAGCATTTT
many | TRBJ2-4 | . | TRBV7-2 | CASSFDPSGYIQYF | TGTGCCAGCAGCTTTGACCCTTCCGGGTACATTCAGTACTTC
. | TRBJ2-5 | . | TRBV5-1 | CASSPRQGSWETQYF | TGCGCCAGCAGCCCCAGGCAGGGATCGTGGGAGACCCAGTACTTC
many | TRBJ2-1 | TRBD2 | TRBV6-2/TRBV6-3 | CASAKSGGSEQFF | TGTGCCAGCGCGAAGTCCGGGGGGTCTGAGCAGTTCTTC
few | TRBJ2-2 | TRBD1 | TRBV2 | CASVRDRNTGELFF | TGTGCCAGTGTCCGGGACAGAAACACCGGGGAGCTGTTTTTT
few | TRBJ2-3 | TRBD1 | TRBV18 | CASSPLPGQGTDTQYF | TGTGCCAGCTCACCTCTCCCGGGACAGGGGACAGATACGCAGTATTTT
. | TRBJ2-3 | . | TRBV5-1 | CASSPEYQGIDTQYF | TGCGCCAGCAGCCCAGAGTACCAGGGGATCGATACGCAGTATTTT
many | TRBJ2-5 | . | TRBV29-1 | CSALGLGETQYF | TGCAGCGCTCTAGGGCTTGGAGAGACCCAGTACTTC
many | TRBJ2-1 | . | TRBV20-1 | CSARDPGRYNEQFF | TGCAGTGCTAGAGATCCGGGGCGTTACAATGAGCAGTTCTTC
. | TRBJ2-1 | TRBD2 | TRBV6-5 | CASSRSGLAGNEQFF | TGTGCCAGCAGCCGATCGGGACTAGCGGGCAATGAGCAGTTCTTC
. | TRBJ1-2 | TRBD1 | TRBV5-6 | CASSLVPGQGAFGYTF | TGTGCCAGCAGCTTGGTACCGGGACAGGGGGCTTTTGGCTACACCTTC
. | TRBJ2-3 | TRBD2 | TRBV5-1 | CASSLGGLARGDTQYF | TGCGCCAGCAGCTTGGGGGGACTAGCGAGAGGAGATACGCAGTATTTT
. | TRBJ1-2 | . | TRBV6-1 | CASSGVPVTTGDYGYTF | TGTGCCAGCAGTGGAGTTCCAGTAACGACAGGCGACTATGGCTACACCTTC
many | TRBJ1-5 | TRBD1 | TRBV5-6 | CASSSGTGWQPQHF | TGTGCCAGCAGCTCGGGGACAGGTTGGCAGCCCCAGCATTTT
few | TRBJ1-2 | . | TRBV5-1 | CASSLATGRGGYTF | TGCGCCAGCAGCTTGGCCACGGGCCGAGGTGGCTACACCTTC
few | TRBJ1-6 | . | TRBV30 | CAWSGGYNSPLHF | TGTGCCTGGAGTGGGGGGTATAATTCACCCCTCCACTTT
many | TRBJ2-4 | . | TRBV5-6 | CASKVPGDIQYF | TGTGCCAGCAAGGTTCCTGGAGACATTCAGTACTTC
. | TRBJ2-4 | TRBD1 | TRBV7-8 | CASSLTHGQGENIQYF | TGTGCCAGCAGCTTAACTCATGGACAGGGGGAAAACATTCAGTACTTC
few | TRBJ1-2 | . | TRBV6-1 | CASSEGSEFYGYTF | TGTGCCAGCAGTGAAGGGTCAGAGTTCTATGGCTACACCTTC
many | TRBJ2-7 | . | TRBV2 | CASSAGPWGSYEQYF | TGTGCCAGCAGCGCGGGACCGTGGGGTTCCTACGAGCAGTACTTC
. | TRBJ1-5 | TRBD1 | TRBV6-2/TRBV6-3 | CASSGGGTGLDRPQHF | TGTGCCAGCAGTGGGGGCGGGACAGGGTTGGATCGGCCCCAGCATTTT
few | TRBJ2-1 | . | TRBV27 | CASSPLVTDEQFF | TGTGCCAGCAGTCCCTTAGTGACCGATGAGCAGTTCTTC
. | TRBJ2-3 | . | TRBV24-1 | CATSPNLGMGVTTDTQYF | TGTGCCACCAGTCCGAATTTGGGTATGGGGGTAACAACAGATACGCAGTATTTT
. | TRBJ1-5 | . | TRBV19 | CASQTANGHSNQPQHF | TGTGCCAGTCAGACAGCAAACGGACATAGCAATCAGCCCCAGCATTTT
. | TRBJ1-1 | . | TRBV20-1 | CSARVYRGRDEAFF | TGCAGTGCTAGAGTGTACCGGGGGCGGGATGAAGCTTTCTTT
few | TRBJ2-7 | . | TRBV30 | CAWSRTTTYEQYF | TGTGCCTGGAGTCGTACGACCACCTACGAGCAGTACTTC
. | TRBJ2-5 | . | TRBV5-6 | CASSLMSQETQYF | TGTGCCAGCAGCTTAATGAGCCAAGAGACCCAGTACTTC
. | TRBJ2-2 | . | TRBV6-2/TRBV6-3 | CASRSWGGGPNTGELFF | TGTGCCAGCAGATCCTGGGGCGGAGGGCCCAACACCGGGGAGCTGTTTTTT
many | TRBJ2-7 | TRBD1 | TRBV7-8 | CASSPPLRTGGYEQYF | TGTGCCAGCAGCCCACCGCTAAGGACAGGGGGCTACGAGCAGTACTTC
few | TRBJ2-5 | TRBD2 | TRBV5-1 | CASSLALADGETQYF | TGCGCCAGCAGCTTGGCCCTAGCGGATGGGGAGACCCAGTACTTC
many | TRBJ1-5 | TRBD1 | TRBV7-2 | CASSLGGTGSVGQPQHF | TGTGCCAGCAGCTTGGGGGGGACAGGGTCCGTCGGTCAGCCCCAGCATTTT
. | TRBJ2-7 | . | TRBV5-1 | CASSLAGPVTEQYF | TGCGCCAGCAGCTTGGCAGGGCCGGTTACGGAGCAGTACTTC
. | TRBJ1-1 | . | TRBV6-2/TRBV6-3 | CASSTNTEAFF | TGTGCCAGCAGTACGAACACTGAAGCTTTCTTT
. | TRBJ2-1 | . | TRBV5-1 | CASSPPGGISYNEQFF | TGCGCCAGCAGCCCCCCTGGGGGGATATCCTACAATGAGCAGTTCTTC
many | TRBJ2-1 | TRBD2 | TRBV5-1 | CASRSGTNLGNEQFF | TGCGCCAGCAGGTCCGGGACTAACTTAGGCAATGAGCAGTTCTTC
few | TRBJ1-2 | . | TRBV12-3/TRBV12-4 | CASSLVAGSGGYTF | TGTGCCAGCAGTTTAGTAGCAGGGAGCGGTGGCTACACCTTC
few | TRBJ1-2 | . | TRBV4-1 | CASSPQGGAGGYTF | TGCGCCAGCAGCCCACAGGGAGGGGCAGGCGGCTACACCTTC
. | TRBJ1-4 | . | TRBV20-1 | CSARWEKLFF | TGCAGTGCTAGATGGGAAAAACTGTTTTTT
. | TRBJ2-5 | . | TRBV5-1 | CASSIGPTAETLYF | TGCGCCAGCAGCATAGGTCCTACCGCGGAGACCCTGTACTTC
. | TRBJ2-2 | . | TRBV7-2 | CASSTRPTGELFF | TGTGCCAGCAGCACCCGCCCGACCGGGGAGCTGTTTTTT
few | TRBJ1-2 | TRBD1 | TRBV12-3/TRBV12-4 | CASSLASGGVVLGYTF | TGTGCCAGCAGTTTAGCCTCAGGGGGCGTCGTGCTGGGCTACACCTTC
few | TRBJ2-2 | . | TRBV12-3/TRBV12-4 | CASSSQGWAAGELFF | TGTGCCAGCAGTTCCCAGGGGTGGGCCGCCGGGGAGCTGTTTTTT
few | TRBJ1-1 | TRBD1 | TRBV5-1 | CASSGTGVDGTEAFF | TGCGCCAGCAGCGGGACAGGGGTTGATGGGACTGAAGCTTTCTTT
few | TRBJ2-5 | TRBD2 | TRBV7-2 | CASSSGLAGVYQETQYF | TGTGCCAGCAGCTCGGGACTAGCGGGTGTGTACCAAGAGACCCAGTACTTC